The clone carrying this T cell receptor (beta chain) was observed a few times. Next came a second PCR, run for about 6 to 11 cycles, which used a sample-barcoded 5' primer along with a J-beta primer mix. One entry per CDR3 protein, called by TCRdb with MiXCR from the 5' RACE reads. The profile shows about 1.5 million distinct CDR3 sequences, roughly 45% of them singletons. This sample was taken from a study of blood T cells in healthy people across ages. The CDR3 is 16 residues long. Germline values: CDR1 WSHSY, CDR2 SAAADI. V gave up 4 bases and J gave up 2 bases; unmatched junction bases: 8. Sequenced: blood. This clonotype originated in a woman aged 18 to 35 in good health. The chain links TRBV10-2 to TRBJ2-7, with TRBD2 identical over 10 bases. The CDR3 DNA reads TGCGCCAGCAGTGCGCTAGCGGGAGTAAACACCTACGAGCAGTACTTC. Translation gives CASSALAGVNTYEQYF.